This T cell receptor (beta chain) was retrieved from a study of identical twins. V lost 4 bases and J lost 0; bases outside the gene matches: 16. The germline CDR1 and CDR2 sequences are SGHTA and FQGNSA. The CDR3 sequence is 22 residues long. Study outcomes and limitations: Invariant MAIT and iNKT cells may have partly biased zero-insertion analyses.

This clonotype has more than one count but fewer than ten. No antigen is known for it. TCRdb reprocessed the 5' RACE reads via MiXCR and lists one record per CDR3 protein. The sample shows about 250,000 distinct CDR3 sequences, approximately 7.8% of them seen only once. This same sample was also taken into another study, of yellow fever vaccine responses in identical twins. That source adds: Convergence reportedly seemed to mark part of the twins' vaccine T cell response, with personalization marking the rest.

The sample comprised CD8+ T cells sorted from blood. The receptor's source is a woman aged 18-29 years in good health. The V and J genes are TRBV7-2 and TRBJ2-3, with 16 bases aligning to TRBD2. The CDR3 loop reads CASSYGLGTSGRAKTSTDTQYF. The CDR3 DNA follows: TGTGCCAGCAGCTACGGACTAGGGACTAGCGGGAGGGCCAAAACTAGCACAGATACGCAGTATTTT.